Listed here is a single T cell receptor (beta chain). Its binding antigen is unknown. Base qualities are not recorded, but no much larger clone differs from it by a single base. This entry comes from a study of T-cell reconstitution after alpha-beta-depleted transplantation in children listed by TCRdb under 2016. Looking at the study overall: Using TCR repertoire profiling, the study quantitatively followed how T-cell immune reconstitution unfolded in children after TCRalphabeta/CD19-depleted allogeneic hematopoietic cell transplantation. The study at large found these results: The apparently early alphabetaT-cell count recovery about two months after transplant was reportedly dependent on only several hundred rapidly expanded clones derived from non-depleted graft cells. In some patients, the high TCRbeta diversity seen at day 60 was put down to recipient T cells and intrathymic progenitors that had survived conditioning. Over the following months the frequencies of hyperexpanded clones went down, and after one year T-cell counts and TCRbeta diversity were mostly credited to newly produced T cells.

V is reduced by 2 bases and J by 6 bases, leaving a spacing of 14 bases between them. The CDR3 spans 14 residues, from the cysteine through the phenylalanine. Only CDR3 DNA remains: 42 bases, in frame from the first base. Via the germline V gene, CDR1 is MDHEN and CDR2 SYDVKM. The receptor library was made with PCR. The data were produced on an Illumina HiSeq 2500. TCR libraries were prepared with molecular barcoding, using unique molecular identifiers to normalize TCRbeta repertoire quantification. TCRdb applied fastp at Q25 and MiXCR to the public reads, then kept only in-frame beta chains. Merged by CDR3 protein, the rows form single entries marked with the most common genes and DNA. Within this sample are about 980,000 distinct CDR3 sequences, with about 30% of them counted one time only. The ten largest make up about 28% of the sample. In light of the paper, this sample's treatment or condition label describes: allogeneic hematopoietic cell transplantation with graft depleted of TCRalphabeta T cells and CD19 B cells. The transplant recipients were children given TCRalphabeta/CD19-depleted allogeneic hematopoietic cell grafts.

The material was PBMCs, mostly from graft donor cells, obtained 360 days after TCRalphabeta/CD19-depleted stem cell transplant. The chain is assembled from TRBV28 and TRBJ2-7; the D gene is perhaps TRBD1, from 5 matching bases. The TCR was taken from a boy under two years old who had a stem cell transplant for SCID, so the T cells may come from the graft donor. DNA sequence: TGTGCCAGCAGTTTAGGCATGGGGCTTTTCGAGCAGTACTTC. Its product reads: CASSLGMGLFEQYF.